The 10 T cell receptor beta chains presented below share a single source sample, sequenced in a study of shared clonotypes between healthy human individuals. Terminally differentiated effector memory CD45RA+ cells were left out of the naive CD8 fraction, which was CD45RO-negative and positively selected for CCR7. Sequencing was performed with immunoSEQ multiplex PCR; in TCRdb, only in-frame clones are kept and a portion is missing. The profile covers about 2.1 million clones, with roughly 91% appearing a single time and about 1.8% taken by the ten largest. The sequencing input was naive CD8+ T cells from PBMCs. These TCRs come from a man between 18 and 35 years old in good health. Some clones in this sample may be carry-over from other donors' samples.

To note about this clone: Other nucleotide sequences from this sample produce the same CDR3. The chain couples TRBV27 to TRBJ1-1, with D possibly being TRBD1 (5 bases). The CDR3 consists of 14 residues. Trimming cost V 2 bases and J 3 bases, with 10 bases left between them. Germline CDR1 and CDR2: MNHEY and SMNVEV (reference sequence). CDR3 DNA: TGTGCCAGCAGTTTACTAGGGGCTGACACTGAAGCTTTCTTT. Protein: CASSLLGADTEAFF.

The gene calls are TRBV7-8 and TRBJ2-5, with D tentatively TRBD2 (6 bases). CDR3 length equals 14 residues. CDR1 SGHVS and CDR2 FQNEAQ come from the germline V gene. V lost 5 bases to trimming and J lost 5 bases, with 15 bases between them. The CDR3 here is CASSKKLGGETQYF. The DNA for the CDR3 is TGTGCCAGCAGCAAAAAGTTGGGAGGTGAGACCCAGTACTTC.

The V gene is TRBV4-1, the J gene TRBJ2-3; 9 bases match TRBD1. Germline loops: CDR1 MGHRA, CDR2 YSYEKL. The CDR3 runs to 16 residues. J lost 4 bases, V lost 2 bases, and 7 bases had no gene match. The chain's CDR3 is CASSQTKDRGPDTQYF. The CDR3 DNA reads TGCGCCAGCAGCCAAACAAAGGACAGGGGACCAGATACGCAGTATTTT.

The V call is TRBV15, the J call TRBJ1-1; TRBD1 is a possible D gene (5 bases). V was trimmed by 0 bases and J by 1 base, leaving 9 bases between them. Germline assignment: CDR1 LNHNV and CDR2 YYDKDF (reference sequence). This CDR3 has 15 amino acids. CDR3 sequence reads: CATSRDRARNTEAFF. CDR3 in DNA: TGTGCCACCAGCAGAGACAGGGCGAGGAACACTGAAGCTTTCTTT.

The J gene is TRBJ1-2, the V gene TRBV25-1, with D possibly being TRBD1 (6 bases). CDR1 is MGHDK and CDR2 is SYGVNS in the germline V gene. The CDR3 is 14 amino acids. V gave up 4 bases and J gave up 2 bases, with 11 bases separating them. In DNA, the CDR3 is TGTGCCAGCAGTGGTGTGGACAGAAACTATGGCTACACCTTC. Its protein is CASSGVDRNYGYTF.

CDR3 region: CASSFLPGHSSYEQYF. CDR3 DNA sequence: TGTGCCAGCAGTTTCCTCCCGGGACATTCCTCCTACGAGCAGTACTTC. The rearrangement joins TRBV6-5 to TRBJ2-7; D may be TRBD1 (6 bases). V shed 4 bases and J shed 0 bases, with 16 bases lying between them. Germline V gene sequence: CDR1 MNHEY, CDR2 SVGAGI. This CDR3 has 16 amino acids.

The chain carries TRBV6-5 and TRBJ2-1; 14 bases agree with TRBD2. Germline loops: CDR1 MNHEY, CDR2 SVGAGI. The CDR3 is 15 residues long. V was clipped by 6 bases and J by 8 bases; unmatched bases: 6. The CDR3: CASRWTSGRLDEQFF. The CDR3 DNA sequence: TGTGCCAGCAGATGGACTAGCGGGAGGTTGGATGAGCAGTTCTTC.

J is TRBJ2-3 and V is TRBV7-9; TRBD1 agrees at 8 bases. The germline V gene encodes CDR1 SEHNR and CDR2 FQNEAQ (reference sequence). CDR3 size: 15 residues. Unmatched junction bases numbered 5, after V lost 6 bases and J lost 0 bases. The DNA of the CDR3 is TGTGCCAGCAGTCGACAGGGGTCTAGCACAGATACGCAGTATTTT. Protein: CASSRQGSSTDTQYF.

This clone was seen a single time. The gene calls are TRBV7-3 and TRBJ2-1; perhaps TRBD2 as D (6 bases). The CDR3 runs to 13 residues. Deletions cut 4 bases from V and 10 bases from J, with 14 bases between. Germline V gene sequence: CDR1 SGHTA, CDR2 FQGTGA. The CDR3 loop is CASSSPIAGEQFF. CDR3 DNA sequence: TGTGCCAGCAGCTCCCCTATCGCGGGAGAGCAGTTCTTC.

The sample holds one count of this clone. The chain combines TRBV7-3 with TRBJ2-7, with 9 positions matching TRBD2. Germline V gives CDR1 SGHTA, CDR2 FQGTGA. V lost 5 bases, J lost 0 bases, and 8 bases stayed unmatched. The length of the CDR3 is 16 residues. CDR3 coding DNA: TGTGCCAGCAGCCTACTAGCGGGCCCCACCTCCTACGAGCAGTACTTC. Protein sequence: CASSLLAGPTSYEQYF.